This T cell receptor (beta chain) was recorded in a study of control samples from healthy donors and cancer patients. Per germline, CDR1 ENHRY and CDR2 SYGVKD. Trimming removed 0 bases from V and 1 base from J; junction bases left unmatched: 6. The CDR3 has 17 amino acids. Libraries were prepared by immunoSEQ multiplex PCR; TCRdb keeps only in-frame clonotypes and omits some of them. The sample records about 97,000 clones, approximately 90% being singletons. The chain recombines TRBV10-3 with TRBJ2-3; 8 bases map to TRBD2. This receptor was taken from a man aged 30 to 39 in good health. Sequenced sample: blood. The CDR3 nucleotides read TGTGCCATCAGTGAGTCGACGGCGGGAGGCCGCACAGATACGCAGTATTTT. Translation gives CAISESTAGGRTDTQYF.